These 9 T cell receptor beta chains came from one sample sequenced in a study of regulatory T cells in long-lasting Graves disease. Building the TCR beta libraries relied on iRepertoire HTBI primers, and CDR3 regions underwent Arm-PCR. TCRdb passed the multiplex PCR reads through MiXCR, listing each CDR3 protein once. The repertoire holds 350,000 to 400,000 distinct CDR3 sequences, with 15% to 20% as singletons. Time point noted: newly diagnosed GD, antithyroid drugs for less than 3 months. PBMC-extracted RNA yielded the TCR library. This same sample was also part of a study on T cells in Graves' hyperthyroidism and ophthalmopathy.

This specimen consisted of peripheral blood mononuclear cells (PBMCs), obtained at new diagnosis, from a patient treated with antithyroid drugs. Receptor source: a woman aged 18-29 years with Graves disease.

This clonotype occurred many times. For the CDR3, the DNA is TGTGCCAGCAGTGGCGGGCCCCGCCCGCAAGAGACCCAGTACTTC. Translating gives CASSGGPRPQETQYF. This chain joins TRBV6-2 or TRBV6-3 and TRBJ2-5, with a weak D call TRBD2 (5 bases). The V gene's germline CDR1 is MNHEY and CDR2 SVGEGT. The CDR3 runs to 15 residues. V was pared by 5 bases and J by 2 bases, with 15 bases between.

This clonotype was seen ten or more times. V and J are TRBV5-1 and TRBJ2-1, with D possibly matching TRBD2 (5 bases). Germline V gene sequence: CDR1 SGHRS, CDR2 YFSETQ. Trimming left V 3 bases short and J 1 base short, with 8 bases between. CDR3 length equals 14 residues. In DNA form, the CDR3 reads TGCGCCAGCAGCTCCTCGGGGTCCTACAATGAGCAGTTCTTC. It encodes CASSSSGSYNEQFF.

This clonotype was seen ten or more times. The V and J genes are TRBV30 and TRBJ2-1; 7 bases agree with TRBD1. Germline V gene sequence: CDR1 GTSNPN, CDR2 SVGIG (reference sequence). The CDR3 sequence is 14 residues long. Germline trimming cut 4 bases from V and 8 bases from J; bases unmatched to any gene: 11. This CDR3 is CAWTVTGAGDEQFF. The DNA for the CDR3 is TGTGCCTGGACCGTCACAGGGGCTGGGGATGAGCAGTTCTTC. The whole variable domain, filled in from reference TRBV30 and TRBJ2-1, reads SQTIHQWPATLVQPVGSPLSLECTVEGTSNPNLYWYRQAAGRGLQLLFYSVGIGQISSEVPQNLSASRPQDRQFILSSKKLLLSDSGFYLCAWTVTGAGDEQFFGPGTRLTVL.

This clonotype appeared many times. The chain combines TRBV9 with TRBJ2-1; D is unresolved. This CDR3 has 12 residues. The germline V gene encodes CDR1 SGDLS and CDR2 YYNGEE. Trimming took 4 bases from V and 5 from J, leaving 7 bases between them. DNA of the CDR3: TGTGCCAGCAGCCCCTTCCACAATGAGCAGTTCTTC. Encoded protein: CASSPFHNEQFF.

This clonotype was counted ten times or more. This chain connects TRBV30 to TRBJ2-1, with a possible D match to TRBD2 (5 bases). The V end was cut by 0 bases, the J end by 3 bases, with 9 bases between. The CDR3 consists of 14 residues. CDR1 is GTSNPN, CDR2 SVGIG, per germline (reference sequence). The CDR3 spells CAWSVGGLYNEQFF. CDR3 nucleotide sequence: TGTGCCTGGAGTGTAGGCGGGCTCTACAATGAGCAGTTCTTC.

The chain recombines TRBV28 with TRBJ2-1; 11 bases align to TRBD2. V dropped 2 bases and J dropped 5; count of bases not matched to a gene: 8. The CDR3 length is 17 residues. In germline, CDR1 is MDHEN, CDR2 SYDVKM. The CDR3 is CASSLIPGTSGNNEQFF. The CDR3 coding sequence is TGTGCCAGCAGTTTAATCCCCGGGACTAGCGGAAACAATGAGCAGTTCTTC.

This clonotype was picked up many times. The V call is TRBV30, the J call TRBJ2-3; either TRBD1 or TRBD2 may fit D (5 bases each). V was trimmed by 0 bases and J by 1 base, leaving 11 bases between them. The CDR3 runs to 15 residues. From germline, CDR1 is GTSNPN and CDR2 SVGIG (reference sequence). The CDR3 DNA sequence: TGTGCCTGGAGTGTCTGGGGGTCACGCACAGATACGCAGTATTTT. Translation: CAWSVWGSRTDTQYF.

This clonotype has a count of ten or more. This chain joins TRBV28 and TRBJ1-2, with 8 bases fitting TRBD1. The V gene end was trimmed by 6 bases and the J gene end by 4 bases; junction bases not matched to a gene: 10. The CDR3 is 15 residues long. The germline gives CDR1 MDHEN, CDR2 SYDVKM. CDR3 coding DNA: TGTGCCAGCAGCTCACGGACAGGGTATCCCTATGGCTACACCTTC. Amino acid sequence: CASSSRTGYPYGYTF.

This clonotype was found many times. This rearrangement joins TRBV20-1 to TRBJ2-3; possibly TRBD2 for D (6 bases). Germline V gene sequence: CDR1 DFQATT, CDR2 SNEGSKA (reference sequence). V lost 3 bases to trimming and J lost 4 bases, with 11 bases between them. The CDR3 extends over 13 amino acids. The DNA of the CDR3 is TGCAGTGCTAGGCCGGGAGCGTCAGATACGCAGTATTTT. Amino acid sequence: CSARPGASDTQYF.